This note documents a single T cell receptor beta chain sequence. The antigen is undetermined. The data derive from a study of ipilimumab plus nivolumab after autologous stem cell transplantation. TCRdb's copy holds only in-frame clones and misses some; the assay was immunoSEQ multiplex PCR. The sample holds about 47,000 clones, about 88% seen once. Germline lookup yields CDR1 SGHRS and CDR2 YFSETQ. Deletions cut 4 bases from V and 0 bases from J, with 16 bases between. The length of the CDR3 is 16 residues. Study-wide findings and caveats: The authors say TCR, Treg and microbiome findings warrant further study.

V gene TRBV5-1 combines with J gene TRBJ1-2, with D perhaps TRBD1 (5 bases). The sequencing here drew on PBMCs, taken in a trial of ipilimumab plus nivolumab as post-transplant consolidation. The clonotype originates from a male donor with multiple myeloma. The CDR3 DNA follows: TGCGCCAGCAGCCTCGATTCCGGGACCCCTAACTATGGCTACACCTTC. It codes for CASSLDSGTPNYGYTF.